The sample holds many counts of the clone carrying this T cell receptor beta chain. Its matching antigen is unknown. Trimming shortened V by 4 bases and J by 2 bases, and 13 bases separated the two germline ends. CDR1 SGHRS and CDR2 YFSETQ come from the germline V gene. The CDR3 runs to 14 residues. Study-wide results and caveats: The larger-cohort validation was restricted to a single TCR beta V-J rearrangement rather than whole repertoires.

Cells sorted as Tregs were CD4+, CD25+ and CD127-/low. Semi-nested PCR with Nested Universal Primer A followed constant-region reverse priming of full-length variable regions. MiXCR, run by TCRdb on the 5' RACE reads, gives a single entry per CDR3 protein. This repertoire shows about 59,000 distinct CDR3 sequences, roughly 20% found once; its top ten account for roughly 3.5%. Sequenced sample: tumor-infiltrating Tregs sorted from the breast tumor. V is TRBV5-1 and J is TRBJ2-7, with a tentative D call TRBD2 (5 bases). This TCR was sampled from a female donor with breast cancer. The CDR3 DNA reads TGCGCCAGCAGCGTAGGACTTAACGCCTACGAGCAGTACTTC. Protein: CASSVGLNAYEQYF.